This T cell receptor (beta chain) stems from a study of shared clonotypes between healthy human individuals. Deep was the level at which the assay was run. Unsorted PBMCs provided DNA that was sequenced on ten immunoSEQ deep assay plates. Method: immunoSEQ multiplex PCR; TCRdb's copy keeps in-frame clones and lacks some. The data hold about 460,000 clones, with around 77% observed a single time. Genomic DNA from unsorted samples was obtained from about 88 million PBMCs (per sample). The sample comprised PBMCs. This receptor was obtained from a woman aged 40 to 50 in good health. Some clones in this sample may be carry-over from other donors' samples.

The CDR3 DNA reads TGTGCCAGCAGTGAAGGAGCGGACTATGGCTACACCTTC. It yields the protein CASSEGADYGYTF. The rearrangement links TRBV6-1 to TRBJ1-2; D remains unclear. The CDR3 contains 13 residues. Germline CDR1 MNHNS, CDR2 SASEGT. Between the trimmed V and J ends, which lost 1 base and 3 bases, there was a span of 6 bases.